Listed here are 31 T cell receptor beta chains from one sample, sequenced in a study of blood T cell repertoires in COVID-19. The table came from immunoSEQ multiplex PCR; TCRdb's copy has only in-frame clones and leaves some out. The sample lists 60,000 to 65,000 clones, 65% to 90% occurring once. The sample was peripheral blood. These receptors were collected from a woman between 55 and 75 years old with acute or convalescent COVID-19.

On this clone itself: Other DNA sequences in this specimen translate into the identical CDR3. The chain employs TRBV9 and TRBJ2-1; 10 nucleotides match TRBD2. The length of the CDR3 is 14 residues. The V gene's germline CDR1 is SGDLS and CDR2 YYNGEE. The trim removed 3 bases at V and 4 bases at J, leaving 1 base unmatched. The CDR3 DNA reads as TGTGCCAGCAGCGAGGGACTAGCGTACAATGAGCAGTTCTTC. It encodes CASSEGLAYNEQFF.

The rearrangement uses TRBV15 and TRBJ1-4; tentatively, D is TRBD1 (5 bases). The CDR3 contains 17 residues. V lost 3 bases to trimming and J lost 3 bases, with 17 bases between them. Germline CDR1 is LNHNV and CDR2 is YYDKDF (reference sequence). The CDR3 DNA sequence: TGTGCCACCAGCAGCCTCTACCAGGGATCGGCTAATGAAAAACTGTTTTTT. Its translation: CATSSLYQGSANEKLFF.

The rearrangement uses TRBV6-5 and TRBJ1-1; unclear D gene. CDR3 length: 13 amino acids. Trimming cost V 7 bases and J 2 bases, with 11 bases left between them. Germline V gene sequence: CDR1 MNHEY, CDR2 SVGAGI. DNA for the CDR3: TGTGCCAGCACCCTAGTTGGTAACACTGAAGCTTTCTTT. Translated: CASTLVGNTEAFF.

J is TRBJ2-1 and V is TRBV5-4; D remains unclear. The CDR3 is 11 residues long. Germline V gene sequence: CDR1 SGHNT, CDR2 YYREEE (reference sequence). Trimming left V 7 bases short and J 13 bases short, with 15 bases between. The CDR3 is CASSSQDLQFF. The CDR3 coding sequence is TGTGCCAGCTCGAGTCAGGATCTCCAGTTCTTC.

J is TRBJ1-1 and V is TRBV27; the match to TRBD1 covers 7 bases. The CDR3 sequence is 15 residues long. The V gene end was trimmed by 3 bases and the J gene end by 3 bases; junction bases not matched to a gene: 7. Germline CDR1 MNHEY, CDR2 SMNVEV (reference sequence). CDR3 nucleotides: TGTGCCAGCAGTTTGTTAGGCAGGGGGGACACTGAAGCTTTCTTT. Its protein is CASSLLGRGDTEAFF.

A note on this clone: The identical CDR3 is also encoded by other nucleotide sequences in the sample. The gene calls are TRBV19 and TRBJ2-7; 8 bases align to TRBD1. V gave up 5 bases and J gave up 4 bases; unmatched junction bases: 1. Germline V gene sequence: CDR1 LNHDA, CDR2 SQIVND (reference sequence). The length of the CDR3 is 12 residues. The CDR3 spells CASSDRGYEQYF. The CDR3 nucleotides are TGTGCCAGTAGTGACAGGGGATACGAGCAGTACTTC.

J is TRBJ2-2 and V is TRBV5-1, with 8 positions matching TRBD1. V lost 4 bases, J lost 4 bases, and 3 bases stayed unmatched. Germline V CDR1 and CDR2: SGHRS, YFSETQ. The CDR3 loop spans 14 amino acids. This CDR3 reads CASSAGQATGELFF. The CDR3 nucleotides are TGCGCCAGCAGCGCGGGACAGGCCACCGGGGAGCTGTTTTTT. Filled out from reference TRBV5-1 and TRBJ2-2, the complete variable domain reads KAGVTQTPRYLIKTRGQQVTLSCSPISGHRSVSWYQQTPGQGLQFLFEYFSETQRNKGNFPGRFSGRQFSNSRSEMNVSTLELGDSALYLCASSAGQATGELFFGEGSRLTVL.

The chain has TRBV29-1 and TRBJ1-1, with 8 bases identical to TRBD1. This CDR3 comprises 13 residues. Trimming removed 7 bases from V and 4 bases from J; junction bases left unmatched: 8. Germline V gene data show CDR1 as SQVTM and CDR2 as ANQGSEA. The CDR3 sequence: CSARTGGGTEAFF. In DNA, the CDR3 is TGCAGCGCTCGTACAGGGGGAGGCACTGAAGCTTTCTTT. Full variable domain (outside the CDR3, taken from reference TRBV29-1 and TRBJ1-1): SAVISQKPSRDICQRGTSLTIQCQVDSQVTMMFWYRQQPGQSLTLIATANQGSEATYESGFVIDKFPISRPNLTFSTLTVSNMSPEDSSIYLCSARTGGGTEAFFGQGTRLTVV.

This clone has a handful of counts. V gene TRBV7-9 combines with J gene TRBJ1-2; possible D gene TRBD1, 6 bases. This CDR3 has 15 amino acids. Trimming removed 3 bases at V and 0 bases at J, with 11 bases between. From germline, CDR1 is SEHNR and CDR2 FQNEAQ (reference sequence). CDR3 loop: CASSFSGDSNYGYTF. In DNA, the CDR3 is TGTGCCAGCAGCTTTTCAGGGGATTCTAACTATGGCTACACCTTC.

The gene calls are TRBV4-1 and TRBJ1-4, with D possibly TRBD1 on 6 matching bases. CDR3 length equals 15 residues. V lost 3 bases and J 2 bases, leaving 10 bases between the germline ends. Germline-derived CDR1 and CDR2 are MGHRA and YSYEKL. CDR3 residues: CASSQHDRTNEKLFF. The CDR3, as DNA: TGCGCCAGCAGCCAGCATGACAGGACTAATGAAAAACTGTTTTTT.

This clone has a handful of counts. This rearrangement joins TRBV7-3 to TRBJ2-7, with TRBD2 matching 9 bases. Germline CDR1 reads SGHTA; CDR2 reads FQGTGA. CDR3 length: 16 residues. Trimming at V came to 0 bases and at J to 2 bases, leaving 5 bases not matched to a gene. The CDR3 here is CASSLTGAGGTYEQYF. For the CDR3, the DNA is TGTGCCAGCAGCTTAACGGGAGCGGGGGGCACCTACGAGCAGTACTTC.

The chain employs TRBV5-1 and TRBJ2-3; D is ambiguous. Trimming stripped 0 bases from V and 0 bases from J, with 5 bases between. CDR1 is SGHRS, CDR2 YFSETQ, per germline. The CDR3 extends over 14 amino acids. The CDR3 loop reads CASSLATSTDTQYF. CDR3 coding DNA: TGCGCCAGCAGCTTGGCCACTAGCACAGATACGCAGTATTTT.

This clone occurred a few times. The rearrangement links TRBV10-1 to TRBJ2-3; weak D call: TRBD2 (6 bases). Germline V gives CDR1 WNHNN, CDR2 SYGVQD (reference sequence). The CDR3 length is 13 residues. The V and J ends lost 8 bases and 1 base respectively, with 10 bases between them. CDR3 sequence: CASGGLGTDTQYF. The CDR3, as DNA: TGCGCCAGCGGGGGACTCGGCACAGATACGCAGTATTTT.

The chain links TRBV5-1 to TRBJ1-5; D remains ambiguous. The CDR3 is 15 residues long. Trimming took 4 bases from V and 3 from J, leaving 14 bases between them. Germline V gene lookup returns CDR1 SGHRS and CDR2 YFSETQ. The CDR3 region has the DNA TGCGCCAGCAGCCCGACGGCGGGGTCCAATCAGCCCCAGCATTTT. It codes for CASSPTAGSNQPQHF.

The rearrangement joins TRBV9 to TRBJ2-1; 7 nucleotides match TRBD1. The germline V gene has CDR1 SGDLS and CDR2 YYNGEE. The CDR3 runs 17 residues. V gave up 3 bases and J gave up 0 bases; unmatched junction bases: 9. CDR3 sequence (DNA): TGTGCCAGCAGCGCCCCGACAGGGATGCGCTCCTACAATGAGCAGTTCTTC. Translation: CASSAPTGMRSYNEQFF.

This rearrangement joins TRBV5-1 to TRBJ2-3; 9 nucleotides match TRBD2. This CDR3 contains 18 residues. Trimming took 0 bases from V and 3 from J; bases not matched to a gene: 11. Germline V gene sequence: CDR1 SGHRS, CDR2 YFSETQ. In DNA form, the CDR3 reads TGCGCCAGCAGCTTGGTGAGCGGTAGCGGGGGTAGGACAGATACGCAGTATTTT. Translated: CASSLVSGSGGRTDTQYF.

The chain links TRBV7-6 to TRBJ1-3; D call uncertain. Germline V gene sequence: CDR1 SGHVS, CDR2 FNYEAQ. The CDR3 is 14 residues long. Deletions cut 1 base from V and 8 bases from J, with 12 bases between. In nucleotides, the CDR3 is TGTGCCAGCAGCTTAGGCGGGAAATGGGACACCATATATTTT. As protein: CASSLGGKWDTIYF.

The chain is built from TRBV19 and TRBJ1-5; a weak D match, TRBD1 (6 bases). The CDR3 loop spans 14 amino acids. The V and J ends lost 4 bases and 7 bases respectively, with 14 bases between them. Germline lookup yields CDR1 LNHDA and CDR2 SQIVND (reference sequence). CDR3: CASSTRGGRQPQHF. The DNA for the CDR3 is TGTGCCAGTAGTACCCGAGGGGGAAGACAGCCCCAGCATTTT.

The rearrangement joins TRBV2 to TRBJ1-2; D possibly corresponds to TRBD1 (5 bases). The V end was cut by 6 bases, the J end by 4 bases, with 15 bases between. This CDR3 comprises 14 residues. The V gene's germline CDR1 is SNHLY and CDR2 FYNNEI. The CDR3 sequence is CASRSSSGRYGYTF. CDR3 nucleotides: TGTGCCAGCAGGTCATCCTCAGGGCGCTATGGCTACACCTTC.

This clone appeared once. The rearrangement uses TRBV19 and TRBJ2-5; 11 bases line up with TRBD2. Trimming cost V 5 bases and J 4 bases; bases outside gene matches: 12. Germline-derived CDR1 and CDR2 are LNHDA and SQIVND (reference sequence). There are 17 residues in the CDR3. The CDR3 coding sequence is TGTGCCAGTAGTCCGGGACTAGCGGCCATGATCTTAGAGACCCAGTACTTC. Translated: CASSPGLAAMILETQYF.

The rearrangement links TRBV7-9 to TRBJ2-2; TRBD1 matches 7 bases. J gave up 5 bases and V 5 bases, and 11 bases lay outside the gene matches. CDR1 and CDR2 from the germline V gene are SEHNR and FQNEAQ (reference sequence). The CDR3 is 16 amino acids. The CDR3 protein is CASSERTGPLTGELFF. The CDR3 DNA follows: TGTGCCAGCAGCGAAAGGACAGGACCCTTGACCGGGGAGCTGTTTTTT.

The genes are TRBV5-1 and TRBJ1-2, with 7 bases identical to TRBD1. J was trimmed by 6 bases and V by 1 base; bases with no gene match: 12. This CDR3 comprises 16 residues. CDR1 is SGHRS, CDR2 YFSETQ, per germline. As DNA, the CDR3 is TGCGCCAGCAGCTTGTCTGGGCGCGGGACAGAAGATGGCTACACCTTC. Translation: CASSLSGRGTEDGYTF.

The sample holds one count of this clone. This chain links TRBV5-4 with TRBJ1-2; TRBD1 aligns across 8 bases. The CDR3 covers 14 residues. With 5 bases clipped from V and 2 bases from J, the junction kept 5 bases outside the gene matches. Germline CDR1 SGHNT, CDR2 YYREEE (reference sequence). CDR3 nucleotides: TGTGCCAGCAGTTCCGGACAGGGCAACTATGGCTACACCTTC. The encoded protein is CASSSGQGNYGYTF.

This clone was detected only a few times. J is TRBJ1-3 and V is TRBV5-1; a possible D gene is TRBD1 (5 bases). CDR3 length equals 18 residues. Germline V gene lookup returns CDR1 SGHRS and CDR2 YFSETQ. V lost 0 bases, J lost 1 base, and 17 bases lay in between. The DNA for the CDR3 is TGCGCCAGCAGCTTGGGGGGCAGGGATACAAGATCTGGAAACACCATATATTTT. Its protein is CASSLGGRDTRSGNTIYF. Based on the CDR3 plus reference TRBV5-1 and TRBJ1-3, the full variable domain is KAGVTQTPRYLIKTRGQQVTLSCSPISGHRSVSWYQQTPGQGLQFLFEYFSETQRNKGNFPGRFSGRQFSNSRSEMNVSTLELGDSALYLCASSLGGRDTRSGNTIYFGEGSWLTVV.

The chain links TRBV30 to TRBJ1-6, with 8 positions matching TRBD1. The length of the CDR3 is 13 residues. In germline, CDR1 is GTSNPN, CDR2 SVGIG (reference sequence). The trim removed 7 bases at V and 10 bases at J, leaving 9 bases unmatched. CDR3 in amino acids: CASHRGVRSPLHF. The DNA for the CDR3 is TGTGCCTCCCACAGGGGGGTGCGGTCACCCCTCCACTTT.

The J gene is TRBJ1-5, the V gene TRBV18; 10 positions agree with TRBD1. The junction had 2 bases not matched to a gene; V was cut back by 3 bases and J by 6 bases. This CDR3 contains 14 residues. Germline loops: CDR1 KGHSH, CDR2 LQKENI. CDR3 DNA: TGTGCCAGCTCACCCGGGACAGGGGTTCAGCCCCAGCATTTT. It codes for CASSPGTGVQPQHF. Together with reference TRBV18 and TRBJ1-5, the CDR3 gives the full variable domain: NAGVMQNPRHLVRRRGQEARLRCSPMKGHSHVYWYRQLPEEGLKFMVYLQKENIIDESGMPKERFSAEFPKEGPSILRIQQVVRGDSAAYFCASSPGTGVQPQHFGDGTRLSIL.

The chain couples TRBV7-9 to TRBJ1-4; D perhaps matches TRBD1 (5 bases). Germline CDR1 is SEHNR and CDR2 is FQNEAQ (reference sequence). Trimming shortened V by 2 bases and J by 6 bases, and 10 bases separated the two germline ends. This CDR3 region has 14 residues. The CDR3 region is CASSLKGSDEKLFF. The CDR3 nucleotides read TGTGCCAGCAGCTTAAAGGGGTCGGATGAAAAACTGTTTTTT.

The chain combines TRBV3-1 (or the pseudogene TRBV3-2) with TRBJ2-7; maybe TRBD2 (6 bases). This CDR3 is 13 amino acids long. V lost 3 bases, J lost 5 bases, and 11 bases lay in between. Germline loops: CDR1 LGHDT, CDR2 YNNKEL (reference sequence). This chain's CDR3 is CASSQWRGDEQYF. The CDR3 DNA sequence: TGTGCCAGCAGCCAGTGGAGGGGTGACGAGCAGTACTTC.

The chain employs TRBV7-9 and TRBJ1-1, with 7 bases lining up with TRBD1. Germline CDR1 SEHNR, CDR2 FQNEAQ (reference sequence). V dropped 5 bases and J dropped 11; count of bases not matched to a gene: 5. The CDR3 is 11 residues long. CDR3 bases: TGTGCCAGCAGCACAGGGGTACGGGCTTTCTTT. Protein sequence: CASSTGVRAFF.

The gene calls are TRBV11-3 and TRBJ2-2; weak D call: TRBD2 (6 bases). Deletions cut 7 bases from V and 7 bases from J, with 13 bases between. The CDR3 runs to 13 residues. The V gene's germline CDR1 is SGHNT and CDR2 YENEEA. This CDR3 is CASTGPEGGELFF. The CDR3 DNA follows: TGTGCCAGCACCGGTCCGGAGGGCGGGGAGCTGTTTTTT.

The chain couples TRBV9 to TRBJ2-1; D gene unclear. CDR3 size: 15 residues. The germline gives CDR1 SGDLS, CDR2 YYNGEE. Between the trimmed V and J ends, which lost 4 bases and 2 bases, there was a span of 13 bases. The CDR3 here is CASSKEGDPYNEQFF. The CDR3 region has the DNA TGTGCCAGCAGCAAGGAAGGAGACCCCTACAATGAGCAGTTCTTC. Full variable domain (remainder filled in from reference TRBV9 and TRBJ2-1): DSGVTQTPKHLITATGQRVTLRCSPRSGDLSVYWYQQSLDQGLQFLIQYYNGEERAKGNILERFSAQQFPDLHSELNLSSLELGDSALYFCASSKEGDPYNEQFFGPGTRLTVL.